This entry lists 12 T cell receptor beta chains sequenced from one sample in a study of T-cell memory formation after mild COVID-19 listed by TCRdb under 2021. Library prep was done by 5' RACE. The instrument given in TCRdb is Illumina NovaSeq 6000. TCRdb trimmed public reads at Q25 via fastp, called clones via MiXCR and kept in-frame beta chains. Entries that share a CDR3 protein sequence are merged under the most common genes and DNA. Counted in this sample were 65,000 to 95,000 distinct CDR3 sequences; roughly 12% of them appeared once. The top ten hold 40% to 45% of the sample. Sequenced material: PBMCs or a T cell subset sorted from them (not recorded which). These receptors were taken from a man between 18 and 29 years old who had mild COVID-19 (a few samples of this study predate the infection). The sample titles of this study are shuffled in the database, so cell type and time point are left out; the donor was told from shared clones.

The genes are TRBV4-1 and TRBJ2-2; 10 nucleotides match TRBD2. Trimming removed 4 bases from V and 5 bases from J; junction bases left unmatched: 4. Germline lookup yields CDR1 MGHRA and CDR2 YSYEKL. This CDR3 is built from 15 residues. The CDR3 region has the DNA TGCGCCAGCAGCCGAGGGACTAGCGCAACCGGGGAGCTGTTTTTT. This codes for CASSRGTSATGELFF.

This clonotype was counted only a few times. V and J are TRBV7-9 and TRBJ1-1, with TRBD1 as a possible D gene (5 bases). Germline lookup yields CDR1 SEHNR and CDR2 FQNEAQ (reference sequence). The V end lost 3 bases, the J end lost 0 bases, and 14 bases lay between the germline ends. The CDR3 spans 16 residues. Here the CDR3 DNA reads TGTGCCAGCAGCTTTCTCTGGACACCTATGAACACTGAAGCTTTCTTT. Translation: CASSFLWTPMNTEAFF.

The rearrangement uses TRBV27 and TRBJ2-1; possibly TRBD1 for D (5 bases). This CDR3 has 20 amino acids. Looked up from germline, CDR1 is MNHEY and CDR2 is SMNVEV (reference sequence). The ends were cut back, 2 bases at V and 12 bases at J, with 35 bases in the middle. Here the CDR3 reads CASSLIVQAHQGLSLFPQFF. In DNA form, the CDR3 reads TGTGCCAGCAGTTTAATTGTACAGGCTCACCAAGGGCTATCTCTTTTTCCGCAGTTCTTC.

This clonotype occurred a few times. The rearrangement joins TRBV6-5 to TRBJ1-4, with a weak D call TRBD1 (5 bases). The CDR3 has 13 amino acids. V lost 0 bases and J lost 13, with 12 bases in between. Germline values: CDR1 MNHEY, CDR2 SVGAGI. The CDR3 reads CASSYSMDTALFF. The CDR3 DNA sequence: TGTGCCAGCAGTTACTCGATGGACACGGCACTGTTTTTT.

This clonotype was counted between two and nine times. The CDR3 nucleotides read TGTGCCAGCGTAACAGGGGCCCATGGCTACACCTTC. Its translation: CASVTGAHGYTF. V and J are TRBV19 and TRBJ1-2; 7 bases are shared with TRBD1. Trimming took 9 bases from V and 6 from J; bases not matched to a gene: 7. The germline V gene encodes CDR1 LNHDA and CDR2 SQIVND (reference sequence). CDR3 size: 12 residues.

The chain is built from TRBV4-3 and TRBJ1-3; no clear D gene. The germline V and J ends were trimmed by 4 bases and 0 bases, with 7 bases remaining between them. From germline, CDR1 is LGHNA and CDR2 YSLEER. The CDR3 is made up of 14 amino acids. The CDR3 DNA reads as TGCGCCAGCAGCCGAGACGGCTCTGGAAACACCATATATTTT. Translation gives CASSRDGSGNTIYF.

V usage is TRBV7-6 and J usage is TRBJ2-3; D might be TRBD2 (7 bases). Between the trimmed V and J ends, which lost 2 bases and 5 bases, there was a span of 17 bases. The CDR3 contains 16 residues. Germline V gene sequence: CDR1 SGHVS, CDR2 FNYEAQ. As DNA, the CDR3 is TGTGCCAGCAGCTTACTAGGGGGGGGGAGTCGAGATACGCAGTATTTT. Its protein is CASSLLGGGSRDTQYF.

A few counts support this clonotype. The chain links TRBV2 to TRBJ1-1, with D unresolved. CDR1 is SNHLY, CDR2 FYNNEI, per germline. Trimming removed 3 bases at V and 0 bases at J, with 5 bases between. The CDR3 contains 13 residues. CDR3 region: CASSEDLNTEAFF. CDR3 nucleotides: TGTGCCAGCAGTGAGGATTTGAACACTGAAGCTTTCTTT.

This rearrangement joins TRBV12-3 or TRBV12-4 to TRBJ1-2; TRBD1 agrees at 7 bases. J was trimmed by 8 bases and V by 1 base; bases with no gene match: 4. This CDR3 spans 13 amino acids. DNA for the CDR3: TGTGCCAGCAGTTTAGGGCAGGGGGGAGGCTACACCTTC. Translated: CASSLGQGGGYTF.

This chain links TRBV29-1 with TRBJ1-2, with a tentative D call TRBD1 (6 bases). Germline assignment: CDR1 SQVTM and CDR2 ANQGSEA. The CDR3 runs 16 residues. The V end was cut by 1 base, the J end by 2 bases, with 17 bases between. CDR3 DNA: TGCAGCGTTGAAGGGGGCCTACTACAGGGAAACTATGGCTACACCTTC. It codes for CSVEGGLLQGNYGYTF.

This clonotype was recorded at least ten times. This chain connects TRBV29-1 to TRBJ2-7, with D unclear. CDR1 is SQVTM, CDR2 ANQGSEA, per germline. The ends were cut back, 1 base at V and 6 bases at J, with 7 bases in the middle. This CDR3 spans 11 amino acids. The CDR3 is CSVEVAGEQYV. The CDR3 DNA follows: TGCAGCGTTGAAGTGGCAGGCGAGCAGTACGTC.

This clonotype was recorded a few times. The rearrangement uses TRBV7-3 and TRBJ2-3; D might be TRBD1 (5 bases). Trimming stripped 2 bases from V and 1 base from J, with 7 bases between. This CDR3 comprises 14 residues. Looked up from germline, CDR1 is SGHTA and CDR2 is FQGTGA. The CDR3, as DNA: TGTGCCAGCAGCTTACAAGGGGGCACAGATACGCAGTATTTT. This encodes CASSLQGGTDTQYF.